This is a list of T cell receptor beta chains from one sample in a study of radiation and T cells in renal cell carcinoma. Using immunoSEQ multiplex PCR, the repertoire was profiled, and TCRdb retains in-frame clones only, with some absent. Here the sample spans 50,000 to 65,000 clones, around three quarters being singletons. Sequenced material: blood, taken from a patient whose treatment included radiotherapy and nephrectomy. The source of these receptors is a man aged 55 to 69 with renal cell carcinoma. CDR3s include the opening cysteine and the closing phenylalanine or tryptophan. Each record gives: V gene, CDR3 length, D gene, J gene, clone size, CDR3 DNA, CDR3 protein. The D gene is left open where the match is weak. The size field is filled for only some rows; it gives once, few, many or a size class.

TRBV27	15	-	TRBJ1-5	-	TGTGCCAGCAGTTTATCGAACAACGGCAATCAGCCCCAGCATTTT	CASSLSNNGNQPQHF
TRBV7-9	15	-	TRBJ1-1	few	TGTGCCAGCAGCCCCAGGGTCGGGATGAACACTGAAGCTTTCTTT	CASSPRVGMNTEAFF
TRBV7-3	15	-	TRBJ1-1	medium-sized	TGTGCCAGCAGCTTAATCCCGGGAGGGTATACTGAAGCTTTCTTT	CASSLIPGGYTEAFF
TRBV15	15	-	TRBJ1-5	-	TGTGCCACCAGCAGAGATTTGGGCGGCAATCAGCCCCAGCATTTT	CATSRDLGGNQPQHF
TRBV5-8	15	TRBD2	TRBJ2-7	-	TGTGCCAGCAGCTGGCAGCGGGGGGGTACCTACGAGCAGTACTTC	CASSWQRGGTYEQYF
TRBV5-1	15	-	TRBJ2-3	-	TGCGCCAGCAGCCCTGCTGGACAGCCCACAGATACGCAGTATTTT	CASSPAGQPTDTQYF
TRBV5-1	15	-	TRBJ2-5	medium-sized	TGCGCCAGCAGCTCGTCAGGGTATTCGGAAGAGACCCAGTACTTC	CASSSSGYSEETQYF
TRBV5-4	15	-	TRBJ1-1	-	TGTGCCAGCAGCTTGGAAGGGGGGCGGAACACTGAAGCTTTCTTT	CASSLEGGRNTEAFF
TRBV7-9	13	-	TRBJ1-2	-	TGTGCCAGCAGCTTCGGACAAAACTATGGCTACACCTTC	CASSFGQNYGYTF
TRBV15	16	-	TRBJ2-1	-	TGTGCCACCAGCAGAGGGGTAAGCGGATCCTACAATGAGCAGTTCTTC	CATSRGVSGSYNEQFF
TRBV4-3	18	-	TRBJ2-1	-	TGCGCCAGCAGCCAAGATGCCAGCTGGCCCACAACCTACAATGAGCAGTTCTTC	CASSQDASWPTTYNEQFF
TRBV14	17	TRBD2	TRBJ2-1	-	TGTGCCAGCAGCCAAGAAAATAGCGGGGGCTTCAACAATGAGCAGTTCTTC	CASSQENSGGFNNEQFF
TRBV11-2	13	-	TRBJ2-1	few	TGTGCCAGCAGCCCGGGACTCTACAATGAGCAGTTCTTC	CASSPGLYNEQFF
TRBV7-2	18	TRBD2	TRBJ2-7	once	TGTGCCAGCAGCTTAGGTCTAGCGGGGGCCCTACGGGGTTTCGAGCAGTACTTC	CASSLGLAGALRGFEQYF
TRBV7-2	16	TRBD1	TRBJ2-2	-	TGTGCCAGCAGCTTAGGGGGCAGGGGGCATTCCGGGGAGCTGTTTTTT	CASSLGGRGHSGELFF